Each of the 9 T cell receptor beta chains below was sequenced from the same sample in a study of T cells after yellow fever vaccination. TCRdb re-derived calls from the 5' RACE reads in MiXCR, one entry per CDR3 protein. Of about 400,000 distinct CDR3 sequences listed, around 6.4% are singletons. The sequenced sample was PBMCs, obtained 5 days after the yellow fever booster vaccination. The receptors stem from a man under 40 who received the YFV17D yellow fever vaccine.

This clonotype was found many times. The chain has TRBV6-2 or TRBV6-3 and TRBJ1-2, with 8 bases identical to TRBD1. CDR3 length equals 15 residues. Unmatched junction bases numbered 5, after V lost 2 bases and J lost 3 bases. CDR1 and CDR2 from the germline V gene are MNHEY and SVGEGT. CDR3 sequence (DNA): TGTGCCAGCAGTTACCCAGGACAGGGAGACTATGGCTACACCTTC. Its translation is CASSYPGQGDYGYTF.

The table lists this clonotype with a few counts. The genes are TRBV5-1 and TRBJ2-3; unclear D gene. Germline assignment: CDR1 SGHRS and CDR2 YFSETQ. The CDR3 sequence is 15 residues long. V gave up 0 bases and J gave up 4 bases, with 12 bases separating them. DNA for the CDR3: TGCGCCAGCAGCTTGGACCCTGGCGTCGCAGATACGCAGTATTTT. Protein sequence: CASSLDPGVADTQYF.

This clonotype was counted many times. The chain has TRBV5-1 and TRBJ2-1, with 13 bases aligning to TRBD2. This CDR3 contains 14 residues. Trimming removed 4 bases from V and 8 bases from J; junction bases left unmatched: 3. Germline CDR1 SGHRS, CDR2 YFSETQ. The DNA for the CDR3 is TGCGCCAGCAGCGGTGGACTAGCGGGAGATGAGCAGTTCTTC. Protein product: CASSGGLAGDEQFF.

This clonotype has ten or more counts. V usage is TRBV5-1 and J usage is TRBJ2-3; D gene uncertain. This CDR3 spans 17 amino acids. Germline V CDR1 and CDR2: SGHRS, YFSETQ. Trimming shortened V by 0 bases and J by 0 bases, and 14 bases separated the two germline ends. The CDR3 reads CASSLEFSARSTDTQYF. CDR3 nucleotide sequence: TGCGCCAGCAGCTTGGAATTTTCGGCGCGCAGCACAGATACGCAGTATTTT.

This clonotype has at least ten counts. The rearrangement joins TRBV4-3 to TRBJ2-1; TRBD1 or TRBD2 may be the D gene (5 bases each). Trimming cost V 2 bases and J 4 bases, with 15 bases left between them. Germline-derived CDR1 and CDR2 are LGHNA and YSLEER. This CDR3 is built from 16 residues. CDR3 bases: TGCGCCAGCAGCCAAAGTTCGGGGCAGGGATACAATGAGCAGTTCTTC. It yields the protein CASSQSSGQGYNEQFF.

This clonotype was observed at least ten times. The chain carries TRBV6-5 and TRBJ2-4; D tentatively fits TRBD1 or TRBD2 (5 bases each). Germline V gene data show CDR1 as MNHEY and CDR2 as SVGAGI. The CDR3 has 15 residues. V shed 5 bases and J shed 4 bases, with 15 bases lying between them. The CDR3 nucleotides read TGTGCCAGCAGTACTCCCCGGGACCAAAAAAACATTCAGTACTTC. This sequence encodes CASSTPRDQKNIQYF.

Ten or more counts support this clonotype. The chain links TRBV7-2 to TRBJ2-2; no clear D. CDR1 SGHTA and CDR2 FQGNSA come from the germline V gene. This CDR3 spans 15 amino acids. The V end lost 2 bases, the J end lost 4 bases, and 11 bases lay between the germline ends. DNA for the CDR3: TGTGCCAGCAGCTTATTTCTCTTGGGCACCGGGGAGCTGTTTTTT. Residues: CASSLFLLGTGELFF.

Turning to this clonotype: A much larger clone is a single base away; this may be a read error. Written as DNA, the CDR3 is TGTGCCAGCAGCGCCAGGACGGGAAAAGAGACCCTGTACTTC. Translated: CASSARTGKETLYF. V is TRBV7-2 and J is TRBJ2-5, with D tentatively TRBD2 (5 bases). Germline-derived CDR1 and CDR2 are SGHTA and FQGNSA. The CDR3 has 14 amino acids. Complete variable domain (other parts from reference TRBV7-2 and TRBJ2-5): GAGVSQSPSNKVTEKGKDVELRCDPISGHTALYWYRQSLGQGLEFLIYFQGNSAPDKSGLPSDRFSAERTGGSVSTLTIQRTQQEDSAVYLCASSARTGKETLYFGPGTRLLVL.

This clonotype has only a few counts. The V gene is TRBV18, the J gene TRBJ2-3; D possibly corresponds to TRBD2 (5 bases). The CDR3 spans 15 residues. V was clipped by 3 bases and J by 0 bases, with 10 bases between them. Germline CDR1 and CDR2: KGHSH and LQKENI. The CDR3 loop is CASSPVGGSTDTQYF. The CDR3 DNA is TGTGCCAGCTCACCGGTGGGCGGGAGCACAGATACGCAGTATTTT.